What follows are 28 T cell receptor beta chains derived from one specimen sequenced in a study of blood T cell repertoires in COVID-19. Profiled with immunoSEQ multiplex PCR; TCRdb holds only in-frame clones, not every one. The profile shows approximately 81,000 clones, approximately 91% of them singletons. Sequencing was carried out using peripheral blood. Receptors were obtained from a man between 65 and 85 years old with active or convalescent COVID-19.

This clone occurred a few times. For the CDR3, the DNA is TGTGCCAGCAGCCCACAGCTCAACTATGGCTACACCTTC. It yields the protein CASSPQLNYGYTF. This chain uses TRBV13 with TRBJ1-2; no definite D call. V was clipped by 5 bases and J by 2 bases, with 9 bases between them. The CDR3 is 13 amino acids. CDR1 is PRHDT and CDR2 is FYEKMQ in the germline V gene (reference sequence). The full variable domain, with the rest looked up from reference TRBV13 and TRBJ1-2, is AAGVIQSPRHLIKEKRETATLKCYPIPRHDTVYWYQQGPGQDPQFLISFYEKMQSDKGSIPDRFSAQQFSDYHSELNMSSLELGDSALYFCASSPQLNYGYTFGSGTRLTVV.

The chain links TRBV7-3 to TRBJ1-6, with D perhaps TRBD1 (6 bases). Germline CDR1 reads SGHTA; CDR2 reads FQGTGA. The CDR3 extends over 15 amino acids. Deletions cut 6 bases from V and 10 bases from J, with 19 bases between. CDR3 sequence (DNA): TGTGCCAGCAGTCCCGGTCCAGGGGTTGACTCACCCCTCCACTTT. Its translation is CASSPGPGVDSPLHF.

The chain recombines TRBV14 with TRBJ1-3; D remains unclear. The germline V and J ends were trimmed by 4 bases and 4 bases, with 5 bases remaining between them. Per the germline V gene, CDR1 is SGHDN and CDR2 is FVKESK. This CDR3 region has 12 residues. The CDR3 nucleotides are TGTGCCAGCAGCCTAAAAGGAAACACCATATATTTT. It codes for CASSLKGNTIYF.

The chain carries TRBV11-3 and TRBJ2-2; 9 bases are shared with TRBD1. The CDR3 is 14 amino acids. CDR1 and CDR2 from the germline V gene are SGHNT and YENEEA. V trimming: 5 bases; J trimming: 4 bases; junction bases outside the gene matches: 2. The CDR3 nucleotides are TGTGCCAGCAGCCGGACAGGGGCCACCGGGGAGCTGTTTTTT. Amino acids: CASSRTGATGELFF.

The genes are TRBV6-2 or TRBV6-3 and TRBJ2-5; D ambiguous. This CDR3 comprises 13 residues. With 0 bases removed from V and 4 bases from J, the gap between germline ends came to 6 bases. Germline V CDR1 and CDR2: MNHEY, SVGEGT. The CDR3 sequence: CASSYSRSETQYF. The CDR3 DNA is TGTGCCAGCAGTTACTCGCGATCAGAGACCCAGTACTTC.

This sequence joins TRBV28 and TRBJ2-2; D is uncertain. Germline assignment: CDR1 MDHEN and CDR2 SYDVKM. CDR3 length: 12 residues. Trimming took off 6 bases at V and 9 bases at J, with 11 bases between the two ends. CDR3 sequence: CASRTNFWELFF. CDR3 DNA: TGTGCCAGCAGGACAAATTTCTGGGAGCTGTTTTTT.

This clone was detected once. The V and J genes are TRBV6-5 and TRBJ1-1; weak D call: TRBD1 (5 bases). The CDR3 has 13 amino acids. From germline, CDR1 is MNHEY and CDR2 SVGAGI. V dropped 7 bases and J dropped 10 bases, with 19 bases sitting between them. This chain's CDR3 is CASTPPAGLAAFF. CDR3 nucleotides: TGTGCCAGCACTCCCCCGGCGGGGCTGGCAGCTTTCTTT.

The chain employs TRBV7-9 and TRBJ2-7, with D possibly matching TRBD1 (6 bases). V lost 3 bases and J lost 2, with 14 bases in between. This CDR3 comprises 15 residues. Germline V gives CDR1 SEHNR, CDR2 FQNEAQ (reference sequence). This chain's CDR3 is CASSFGRDMAYEQYF. The CDR3 region has the DNA TGTGCCAGCAGCTTCGGCCGGGACATGGCCTACGAGCAGTACTTC.

The rearrangement joins TRBV9 to TRBJ1-2, with 7 positions matching TRBD1. The CDR3 is 15 amino acids. Germline V gives CDR1 SGDLS, CDR2 YYNGEE. The J segment lost 6 bases and the V segment lost 2 bases, leaving 10 bases of the junction unmatched. The CDR3 DNA reads TGTGCCAGCAGCGTTGACAGGGTACCCTGGAATGGCTACACCTTC. Translated, it gives CASSVDRVPWNGYTF.

This rearrangement joins TRBV3-1 (or the pseudogene TRBV3-2) to TRBJ1-2, with D unresolved. Germline assignment: CDR1 LGHDT and CDR2 YNNKEL (reference sequence). V lost 5 bases and J 0 bases, leaving 7 bases between the germline ends. The CDR3 has 13 amino acids. The CDR3 here is CASSSLANYGYTF. The CDR3, as DNA: TGTGCCAGCAGCTCGTTAGCTAACTATGGCTACACCTTC.

The rearrangement uses TRBV2 and TRBJ2-5; 9 bases are a match to TRBD1. The trim removed 0 bases at V and 5 bases at J, leaving 19 bases unmatched. The CDR3 contains 20 residues. Germline CDR1 reads SNHLY; CDR2 reads FYNNEI. The CDR3: CASSEAHGTGSQYVHETQYF. The CDR3 region has the DNA TGTGCCAGCAGTGAAGCGCACGGGACAGGGTCCCAATATGTCCACGAGACCCAGTACTTC. Based on the CDR3 plus reference TRBV2 and TRBJ2-5, the full variable domain is EPEVTQTPSHQVTQMGQEVILRCVPISNHLYFYWYRQILGQKVEFLVSFYNNEISEKSEIFDDQFSVERPDGSNFTLKIRSTKLEDSAMYFCASSEAHGTGSQYVHETQYFGPGTRLLVL.

The V and J genes are TRBV30 and TRBJ1-1; 8 bases are a match to TRBD1. The CDR3 is 16 amino acids. Unmatched junction bases numbered 13, after V lost 2 bases and J lost 5 bases. CDR1 and CDR2 from the germline V gene are GTSNPN and SVGIG (reference sequence). The CDR3 DNA follows: TGTGCCTGGAGTAACCCACACAGGGGGATGGGTACTGAAGCTTTCTTT. Translating gives CAWSNPHRGMGTEAFF.

This rearrangement joins TRBV2 to TRBJ2-7; TRBD1 agrees at 8 bases. The J segment lost 5 bases and the V segment lost 0 bases, leaving 12 bases of the junction unmatched. CDR3 length equals 17 residues. Germline V gives CDR1 SNHLY, CDR2 FYNNEI. This chain's CDR3 is CASSEAKGRTGFHEQYF. The CDR3 nucleotides are TGTGCCAGCAGTGAAGCAAAGGGGCGGACAGGGTTCCACGAGCAGTACTTC.

The chain couples TRBV24-1 to TRBJ1-1; D perhaps matches TRBD1 (6 bases). From germline, CDR1 is KGHDR and CDR2 SFDVKD. V lost 5 bases to trimming and J lost 2 bases, with 17 bases between them. This CDR3 is built from 16 residues. CDR3 loop: CATSGSSAGTNTEAFF. The CDR3 DNA reads as TGTGCCACCAGTGGTTCCAGCGCCGGGACAAACACTGAAGCTTTCTTT.

This chain uses TRBV19 with TRBJ1-2, with 9 positions matching TRBD1. Germline V gives CDR1 LNHDA, CDR2 SQIVND (reference sequence). There are 15 residues in the CDR3. The V gene end was trimmed by 5 bases and the J gene end by 1 base; junction bases not matched to a gene: 5. CDR3 sequence: CASSLGTGSNYGYTF. DNA for the CDR3: TGTGCCAGTAGTCTTGGGACAGGGAGTAACTATGGCTACACCTTC. Full variable domain (missing parts from reference TRBV19 and TRBJ1-2): DGGITQSPKYLFRKEGQNVTLSCEQNLNHDAMYWYRQDPGQGLRLIYYSQIVNDFQKGDIAEGYSVSREKKESFPLTVTSAQKNPTAFYLCASSLGTGSNYGYTFGSGTRLTVV.

The chain links TRBV5-5 to TRBJ1-3; the D gene is possibly TRBD1 (6 bases). The CDR3 runs to 16 residues. V lost 4 bases to trimming and J lost 0 bases, with 14 bases between them. Germline V lookup: CDR1 SGHKS, CDR2 YYEKEE (reference sequence). The CDR3 here is CASSLGQPRSGNTIYF. The CDR3 bases are TGTGCCAGCAGCCTAGGACAGCCCCGCTCTGGAAACACCATATATTTT.

The CDR3 DNA is TGTGCCAGCAGCTTAAAGGGTTTGTCCCCAGGGGGCACAGATACGCAGTATTTT. It specifies CASSLKGLSPGGTDTQYF. J is TRBJ2-3 and V is TRBV7-3; possible D gene TRBD1, 6 bases. Germline loops: CDR1 SGHTA, CDR2 FQGTGA. V lost 1 base to trimming and J lost 1 base, with 18 bases between them. CDR3 length equals 18 residues.

The chain has TRBV11-2 and TRBJ2-1; D unresolved. CDR1 and CDR2 (germline): SGHAT, FQNNGV. The CDR3 loop spans 11 amino acids. Trimming took 6 bases from V and 9 from J, leaving 9 bases between them. CDR3 nucleotide sequence: TGTGCCAGCAGTGACTTAATTGAGCAGTTCTTC. This encodes CASSDLIEQFF.

The V call is TRBV5-1, the J call TRBJ1-1; TRBD1 matches at 7 bases. Germline CDR1 reads SGHRS; CDR2 reads YFSETQ. The CDR3 has 14 amino acids. Trimming cost V 3 bases and J 1 base; bases outside gene matches: 3. The CDR3 nucleotides read TGCGCCAGCAGCTCTCAGGGGGGGAACACTGAAGCTTTCTTT. Translation: CASSSQGGNTEAFF.

This chain joins TRBV6-2 or TRBV6-3 and TRBJ1-5; D is uncertain. The V end was cut by 2 bases, the J end by 4 bases, with 12 bases between. The CDR3 sequence is 15 residues long. CDR1 and CDR2 from the germline V gene are MNHEY and SVGEGT. The DNA for the CDR3 is TGTGCCAGCAGTTACGAGGTTGAGTGGAATCAGCCCCAGCATTTT. Translated: CASSYEVEWNQPQHF.

This sequence joins TRBV13 and TRBJ2-5, with a weak D call TRBD2 (5 bases). Germline CDR1 PRHDT, CDR2 FYEKMQ (reference sequence). The V end was cut by 4 bases, the J end by 2 bases, with 17 bases between. The CDR3 runs to 16 residues. In nucleotides, the CDR3 is TGTGCCAGCAGCTACCGAAGGCCCAGCGGTCAAGAGACCCAGTACTTC. This gives the protein CASSYRRPSGQETQYF. The full variable domain, in which reference TRBV13 and TRBJ2-5 provide the parts outside the CDR3, is AAGVIQSPRHLIKEKRETATLKCYPIPRHDTVYWYQQGPGQDPQFLISFYEKMQSDKGSIPDRFSAQQFSDYHSELNMSSLELGDSALYFCASSYRRPSGQETQYFGPGTRLLVL.

The chain joins TRBV7-2 to TRBJ1-4; 7 bases are shared with TRBD1. V lost 4 bases, J lost 3 bases, and 5 bases stayed unmatched. Germline loops: CDR1 SGHTA, CDR2 FQGNSA. The CDR3 is made up of 15 amino acids. The CDR3 loop reads CASSSTGQSNEKLFF. CDR3 bases: TGTGCCAGCAGCTCCACGGGACAGTCTAATGAAAAACTGTTTTTT.

This clone has a single count. Distinct nucleotide sequences in the sample also encode this CDR3. V is TRBV5-1 and J is TRBJ1-1; D is undetermined. The CDR3 is 14 amino acids. The germline V and J ends were trimmed by 0 bases and 1 base, with 7 bases remaining between them. The germline V gene has CDR1 SGHRS and CDR2 YFSETQ. CDR3 loop: CASSLDRQNTEAFF. The CDR3 bases are TGCGCCAGCAGCTTGGACAGACAGAACACTGAAGCTTTCTTT.

The chain uses TRBV10-3 and TRBJ2-7; 8 bases are a match to TRBD1. The CDR3 length is 15 residues. The V gene end was trimmed by 8 bases and the J gene end by 2 bases; junction bases not matched to a gene: 11. Germline loops: CDR1 ENHRY, CDR2 SYGVKD. CDR3 in DNA: TGTGCCATCTCGGACCCGGACAGGGCTCCCTACGAGCAGTACTTC. This gives the protein CAISDPDRAPYEQYF.

This chain joins TRBV5-5 and TRBJ1-1; D gene ambiguous. CDR1 and CDR2 from the germline V gene are SGHKS and YYEKEE (reference sequence). Trimming removed 2 bases from V and 0 bases from J, with 11 bases in between. The CDR3 contains 15 residues. The CDR3 DNA reads TGTGCCAGCAGCTTCCCTATGACTATGAACACTGAAGCTTTCTTT. Protein product: CASSFPMTMNTEAFF.

J is TRBJ1-2 and V is TRBV5-1; 7 bases match TRBD1. Trimming at V came to 1 base and at J to 6 bases, leaving 9 bases not matched to a gene. The CDR3 runs 15 residues. Per germline, CDR1 SGHRS and CDR2 YFSETQ. The DNA for the CDR3 is TGCGCCAGCAGCTTGTTAGCAGGGGGAGACGATGGCTACACCTTC. It encodes CASSLLAGGDDGYTF. The full variable domain, completed using reference TRBV5-1 and TRBJ1-2, is KAGVTQTPRYLIKTRGQQVTLSCSPISGHRSVSWYQQTPGQGLQFLFEYFSETQRNKGNFPGRFSGRQFSNSRSEMNVSTLELGDSALYLCASSLLAGGDDGYTFGSGTRLTVV.

The J gene is TRBJ2-7, the V gene TRBV6-6; tentatively, D is TRBD1 (6 bases). This CDR3 has 13 residues. CDR1 and CDR2 (germline): MNHNY, SVGAGI (reference sequence). V was pared by 1 base and J by 7 bases, with 11 bases between. CDR3 sequence: CASSYLDSPEQYF. The CDR3 DNA reads TGTGCCAGCAGTTACTTGGACAGCCCGGAGCAGTACTTC.

This rearrangement joins TRBV11-3 to TRBJ1-1; a possible D gene is TRBD1 (5 bases). Trimming stripped 3 bases from V and 3 bases from J, with 8 bases between. CDR3 length equals 13 residues. Germline CDR1 is SGHNT and CDR2 is YENEEA. This CDR3 is CASSFARDTEAFF. The CDR3 DNA is TGTGCCAGCAGCTTTGCCAGGGACACTGAAGCTTTCTTT.